The clone carrying this T cell receptor (beta chain) was detected a few times. Germline values: CDR1 SGHKS, CDR2 YYEKEE (reference sequence). Losses at the gene ends were 3 bases for V and 2 bases for J; bases not matched to a gene: 9. This CDR3 region has 16 residues. This entry is derived from a study of beta chain features in type 1 diabetes. What was sequenced were expressed TCRB transcripts, since all of the isolated RNA had been reverse transcribed. Clones were read by immunoSEQ multiplex PCR, and TCRdb kept only the in-frame ones, dropping some. The table records 970,000 or so clones, roughly 15% of them present only once.

V is TRBV5-5 and J is TRBJ2-5; 8 bases are a match to TRBD1. This clonotype was obtained from a woman aged 18-29 years in good health. The sequencing input was naive CD4+ T cells from blood. Here the CDR3 reads CASSSTGEGLQETQYF. CDR3 nucleotides: TGTGCCAGCAGCTCGACAGGGGAAGGGTTACAAGAGACCCAGTACTTC.